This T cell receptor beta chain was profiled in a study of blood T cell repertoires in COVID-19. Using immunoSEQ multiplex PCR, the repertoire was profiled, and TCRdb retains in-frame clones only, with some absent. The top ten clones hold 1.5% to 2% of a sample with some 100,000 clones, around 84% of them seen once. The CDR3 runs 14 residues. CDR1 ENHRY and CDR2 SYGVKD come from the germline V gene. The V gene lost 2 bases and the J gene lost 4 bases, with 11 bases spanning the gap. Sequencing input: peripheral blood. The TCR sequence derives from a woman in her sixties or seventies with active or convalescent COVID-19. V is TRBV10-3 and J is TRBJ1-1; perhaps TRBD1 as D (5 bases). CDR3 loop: CAISEAGNPTEAFF. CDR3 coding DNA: TGTGCCATCAGTGAGGCAGGGAATCCCACTGAAGCTTTCTTT.